The next 17 T cell receptor beta chains were all read from a single sample in a study of shared clonotypes between healthy human individuals (dated by TCRdb to 2020 to 2022). The receptor library was made with the immunoSEQ multiplex PCR assay. Imported from immuneACCESS, the table was reduced by TCRdb to in-frame sequences with V and J called. These copies leave out some clones; in studies compared against another copy, an unresolved V gene accounts for under half, and the cause of the remainder is not known. Recorded for this sample are 650,000 to 800,000 clones; over 55% of them occurred a single time. The top ten constitute under 2% of the sample. The sample was memory CD4+ T cells sorted from blood. According to the study, the label for this sample's cell subset or site signals: CD45RA-negative fraction. The receptor set was obtained from a woman between 25 and 40 years old in good health.

This chain connects TRBV28 to TRBJ1-4; D is ambiguous. The ends were cut back, 2 bases at V and 7 bases at J, with 8 bases in the middle. This CDR3 has 13 amino acids. Germline CDR1 reads MDHEN; CDR2 reads SYDVKM. CDR3 residues: CASSLVTAEKLFF. For the CDR3, the DNA is TGTGCCAGCAGTTTAGTGACGGCTGAAAAACTGTTTTTT.

V and J are TRBV6-1 and TRBJ2-5; D may be TRBD1 or TRBD2 (5 bases each). Germline loops: CDR1 MNHNS, CDR2 SASEGT. The CDR3 extends over 15 amino acids. The ends were cut back, 7 bases at V and 7 bases at J, with 22 bases in the middle. CDR3 DNA sequence: TGTGCCAGCAAAAGTCCCGGGACCGGTACCCGGACCCAGTACTTC. This encodes CASKSPGTGTRTQYF.

The J gene is TRBJ2-3, the V gene TRBV6-1; TRBD2 matches at 15 bases. Unmatched junction bases numbered 15, after V lost 2 bases and J lost 0 bases. The CDR3 is 22 amino acids. Germline values: CDR1 MNHNS, CDR2 SASEGT. This CDR3 reads CASSERLGTSGRTRPSTDTQYF. The CDR3 DNA is TGTGCCAGCAGTGAAAGACTCGGGACTAGCGGGAGGACCCGTCCTAGCACAGATACGCAGTATTTT.

A word on this clone: Other DNA sequences in this sample translate to the same CDR3. V and J are TRBV5-4 and TRBJ2-1, with 8 positions matching TRBD2. The CDR3 runs to 15 residues. V gave up 0 bases and J gave up 4 bases; unmatched junction bases: 3. Germline V gives CDR1 SGHNT, CDR2 YYREEE (reference sequence). The CDR3 loop is CASSLGTSSYNEQFF. As DNA, the CDR3 is TGTGCCAGCAGCTTGGGGACTAGCTCTTACAATGAGCAGTTCTTC.

V is TRBV7-9 and J is TRBJ2-7; 11 bases are shared with TRBD1. Trimming took 3 bases from V and 5 from J; bases not matched to a gene: 9. CDR1 and CDR2 (germline): SEHNR, FQNEAQ (reference sequence). The CDR3 loop spans 16 amino acids. CDR3 DNA sequence: TGTGCCAGCAGCTTCCTGTCCGGGACAGGGGGGAACGAGCAGTACTTC. It translates to CASSFLSGTGGNEQYF.

The chain joins TRBV6-6 to TRBJ1-2; no reliable D call. V was cut by 8 bases and J by 3 bases, with 13 bases left in between. Per the germline V gene, CDR1 is MNHNY and CDR2 is SVGAGI (reference sequence). The CDR3 is made up of 13 amino acids. The CDR3 here is CASRAIRYYGYTF. As DNA, the CDR3 is TGTGCCAGCCGGGCGATAAGATACTATGGCTACACCTTC.

The chain employs TRBV28 and TRBJ2-7; TRBD1 is a possible D gene (6 bases). Germline CDR1 and CDR2: MDHEN and SYDVKM. The V end lost 5 bases, the J end lost 2 bases, and 16 bases lay between the germline ends. CDR3 length: 15 amino acids. The CDR3 here is CASSPEPGQAYEQYF. The CDR3 nucleotides read TGTGCCAGCAGTCCCGAACCGGGACAAGCCTACGAGCAGTACTTC.

The chain joins TRBV6-6 to TRBJ1-2, with D hard to call. This CDR3 has 13 residues. Deletions cut 0 bases from V and 8 bases from J, with 10 bases between. Germline values: CDR1 MNHNY, CDR2 SVGAGI (reference sequence). This CDR3 is CASSYSGQWGYTF. The CDR3 nucleotides read TGTGCCAGCAGTTACTCCGGTCAGTGGGGCTACACCTTC.

CDR3 loop: CASSHGLAGVREQFF. CDR3 DNA sequence: TGTGCCAGCAGCCACGGACTAGCGGGAGTGCGGGAGCAGTTCTTC. V and J are TRBV7-3 and TRBJ2-1; TRBD2 aligns across 13 bases. Germline values: CDR1 SGHTA, CDR2 FQGTGA. V trimming: 5 bases; J trimming: 10 bases; junction bases outside the gene matches: 8. This CDR3 is 15 amino acids long.

The CDR3 loop reads CASSLAQGPYNEQFF. DNA for the CDR3: TGTGCCAGCAGCTTGGCTCAGGGCCCCTACAATGAGCAGTTCTTC. The gene calls are TRBV5-4 and TRBJ2-1; tentatively, D is TRBD1 (5 bases). The V end lost 0 bases, the J end lost 2 bases, and 9 bases lay between the germline ends. CDR3 length: 15 residues. Germline V gene lookup returns CDR1 SGHNT and CDR2 YYREEE (reference sequence).

This chain joins TRBV5-8 and TRBJ1-2, with D perhaps matching TRBD1 (6 bases). The ends were cut back, 1 base at V and 1 base at J, with 11 bases in the middle. Germline CDR1 reads SGHTS; CDR2 reads YDEGEE. The CDR3 is 15 residues long. The CDR3 is CASSLPGVGNYGYTF. DNA of the CDR3: TGTGCCAGCAGCTTGCCAGGGGTTGGTAACTATGGCTACACCTTC. Supplemented by reference TRBV5-8 and TRBJ1-2, the full variable domain reads EAGVTQSPTHLIKTRGQQATLRCSPISGHTSVYWYQQALGLGLQFLLWYDEGEERNRGNFPPRFSGRQFPNYSSELNVNALELEDSALYLCASSLPGVGNYGYTFGSGTRLTVV.

This clone was recorded only once. The V call is TRBV2, the J call TRBJ2-6; D perhaps matches TRBD1 (5 bases). Germline CDR1 is SNHLY and CDR2 is FYNNEI. Trimming cost V 3 bases and J 2 bases, with 14 bases left between them. This CDR3 has 17 amino acids. This CDR3 reads CASSDFQGFAGANVLTF. The CDR3 DNA reads as TGTGCCAGCAGTGATTTTCAGGGCTTTGCTGGGGCCAACGTCCTGACTTTC.

As regards this clone: One end of the junction fails to match germline, which may point to a read error. This same CDR3 is encoded by further DNA sequences in the sample. V gene TRBV9 combines with J gene TRBJ2-3; TRBD2 matches at 8 bases. The V gene's germline CDR1 is SGDLS and CDR2 YYNGEE. The CDR3 contains 15 residues. CDR3 residues: CASSVGSGSTDTQYF. CDR3 DNA: TGTGCCAGCAGCGTAGGGAGCGGGAGCACGGATACGCAGTATTTT.

The chain combines TRBV28 with TRBJ2-7; a weak D match, TRBD1 (5 bases). The ends were cut back, 6 bases at V and 4 bases at J, with 22 bases in the middle. This CDR3 contains 16 residues. CDR1 MDHEN and CDR2 SYDVKM come from the germline V gene. This CDR3 reads CASSLTANPEKYEQYF. The CDR3 DNA follows: TGTGCCAGCAGCCTGACAGCCAACCCGGAAAAATACGAGCAGTACTTC.

As DNA, the CDR3 is TGTGCCAGCAGTGAAACTCGGCTGAATACCTACGAGCAGTACTTC. Its protein product is CASSETRLNTYEQYF. The V and J genes are TRBV25-1 and TRBJ2-7; D gene uncertain. The V end lost 2 bases, the J end lost 2 bases, and 13 bases lay between the germline ends. The CDR3 runs to 15 residues. CDR1 and CDR2 (germline): MGHDK, SYGVNS.

In DNA, the CDR3 is TGTGCCAGCCTAGCCTGGGACAGGGACACTGAAGCTTTCTTT. Translation: CASLAWDRDTEAFF. This chain uses TRBV2 with TRBJ1-1, with TRBD1 matching 9 bases. CDR3 length: 14 residues. The V gene's germline CDR1 is SNHLY and CDR2 FYNNEI. V shed 8 bases, J shed 3 bases, and the junction held 7 bases outside the gene matches.

The rearrangement links TRBV27 to TRBJ2-6; D is unresolved. Germline V gene sequence: CDR1 MNHEY, CDR2 SMNVEV (reference sequence). The CDR3 is 15 amino acids. V gave up 5 bases and J gave up 0 bases, with 8 bases separating them. The CDR3 is CASSHLGSGANVLTF. Here the CDR3 DNA reads TGTGCCAGCAGTCACCTCGGCTCTGGGGCCAACGTCCTGACTTTC.